This entry features one T cell receptor beta chain sequence. The germline gene is not matched at one end of the junction; a read error may be the cause. The data were taken from a study of blood T cell repertoires in COVID-19. Across the whole study: Sample material is recorded as cDNA or gDNA derived from T cells, B-cell-depleted T cells, or PBMCs.

Germline V gene data show CDR1 as SGDLS and CDR2 as YYNGEE. The CDR3 has 12 amino acids. As handled by the study authors: Reference gene primers were amplified, and this amplification served to estimate nucleated cell counts. Generated by immunoSEQ multiplex PCR, the TCRdb table keeps only in-frame clones and is missing some. V, J and clone size are those of that table, while D and trimming were read from the DNA. The sample has 250,000 or so clones; approximately 87% are singletons. This sequence joins TRBV9 and TRBJ2-3; D may be TRBD2 (6 bases). What was sequenced was peripheral blood. This receptor was taken from a man aged 60 to 75 with acute or convalescent COVID-19. CDR3 sequence reads: CASIAGRGPGVF. The CDR3 bases are TGTGCCAGCATCGCCGGTCGGGGACCGGGGGTTTTT.